These 30 T cell receptor beta chains share one sample of origin, sequenced in a study of T cell repertoires in cytomegalovirus infection. TCRdb reprocessed the reads via MiXCR and lists one record per CDR3 protein. The sample lists approximately 260,000 distinct CDR3 sequences; about 20% were seen once. For these TCRs, the target antigens are not known. The sequenced sample was cultured PBMCs, obtained from culture after CMV antigen stimulation. The source is a human donor in good health (CMV status not recorded). Some clones in this sample may be carry-over from other donors' samples.

This clonotype has ten or more counts. This chain joins TRBV7-2 and TRBJ2-2; TRBD1 or TRBD2 may be the D gene (5 bases each). From germline, CDR1 is SGHTA and CDR2 FQGNSA. V was shortened by 5 bases and J by 1 base, with 14 bases between the two germline ends. The CDR3 extends over 16 amino acids. CDR3 sequence (DNA): TGTGCCAGCAGCGATGTGGGACGGCAGAACACCGGGGAGCTGTTTTTT. This gives the protein CASSDVGRQNTGELFF.

This clonotype was found a few times. The rearrangement uses TRBV7-2 and TRBJ1-2; no clear D. Germline values: CDR1 SGHTA, CDR2 FQGNSA. CDR3 length: 15 amino acids. V lost 1 base to trimming and J lost 0 bases, with 9 bases between them. The CDR3 reads CASSLDFRTNYGYTF. As DNA, the CDR3 is TGTGCCAGCAGCTTAGATTTTCGGACTAACTATGGCTACACCTTC.

The J gene is TRBJ1-6, the V gene TRBV12-3 or TRBV12-4; D uncertain. The CDR3 loop spans 12 amino acids. V was cut by 8 bases and J by 7 bases, with 9 bases left in between. The CDR3 loop is CASGYGNSPLHF. For the CDR3, the DNA is TGTGCCAGCGGATACGGGAATTCACCCCTCCACTTT.

This clonotype was seen at least ten times. The chain has TRBV7-9 and TRBJ2-1; no definite D call. Germline V gene lookup returns CDR1 SEHNR and CDR2 FQNEAQ (reference sequence). The CDR3 is made up of 14 amino acids. V was shortened by 0 bases and J by 2 bases, with 5 bases between the two germline ends. The chain's CDR3 is CASSLAQAYNEQFF. CDR3 in DNA: TGTGCCAGCAGCTTAGCCCAAGCCTACAATGAGCAGTTCTTC. Filled out from reference TRBV7-9 and TRBJ2-1, the complete variable domain reads DTGVSQNPRHKITKRGQNVTFRCDPISEHNRLYWYRQTLGQGPEFLTYFQNEAQLEKSRLLSDRFSAERPKGSFSTLEIQRTEQGDSAMYLCASSLAQAYNEQFFGPGTRLTVL.

This clonotype was detected only a few times. The V gene is TRBV18, the J gene TRBJ2-1, with D unresolved. Germline V lookup: CDR1 KGHSH, CDR2 LQKENI. This CDR3 contains 14 residues. V was cut by 0 bases and J by 0 bases, with 3 bases left in between. The CDR3 DNA follows: TGTGCCAGCTCACCACCGAGCTCCTACAATGAGCAGTTCTTC. This translates into CASSPPSSYNEQFF.

This chain connects TRBV5-4 to TRBJ2-4; D is perhaps TRBD1 or TRBD2 (5 bases each). The CDR3 totals 16 residues. The germline CDR1 and CDR2 sequences are SGHNT and YYREEE (reference sequence). V was cut by 4 bases and J by 0 bases, with 14 bases left in between. CDR3 bases: TGTGCCAGCAGCCCGGGCCCGGGGCTAGCCAAAAACATTCAGTACTTC. This translates into CASSPGPGLAKNIQYF.

The V call is TRBV20-1, the J call TRBJ1-1, with 7 bases lining up with TRBD1. The trim removed 1 base at V and 8 bases at J, leaving 7 bases unmatched. The CDR3 extends over 13 amino acids. CDR1 is DFQATT, CDR2 SNEGSKA, per germline (reference sequence). The CDR3 is CSARVGGASEAFF. In DNA, the CDR3 is TGCAGTGCTAGAGTAGGGGGCGCTTCCGAAGCTTTCTTT.

This clonotype has at least ten counts. V gene TRBV4-1 combines with J gene TRBJ2-7; TRBD2 agrees at 11 bases. Losses at the gene ends were 1 base for V and 3 bases for J; bases not matched to a gene: 5. The CDR3 sequence is 16 residues long. Germline V CDR1 and CDR2: MGHRA, YSYEKL. CDR3 sequence reads: CASSQAASGRFYEQYV. For the CDR3, the DNA is TGCGCCAGCAGCCAAGCGGCTAGCGGGAGGTTCTACGAGCAGTACGTC.

This chain links TRBV3-1 with TRBJ2-5; D is unresolved. The CDR3 is made up of 14 amino acids. Germline CDR1 is LGHDT and CDR2 is YNNKEL (reference sequence). With 4 bases removed from V and 0 bases from J, the gap between germline ends came to 9 bases. The CDR3 loop is CASSRLMYQETQYF. As DNA, the CDR3 is TGTGCCAGCAGCCGTTTAATGTACCAAGAGACCCAGTACTTC.

This CDR3 is CATSPQEPYNEQFF. In DNA form, the CDR3 reads TGTGCCACAAGCCCCCAGGAGCCCTACAATGAGCAGTTCTTC. The chain uses TRBV28 and TRBJ2-1; D unclear. The V end lost 10 bases, the J end lost 2 bases, and 15 bases lay between the germline ends. The CDR3 covers 14 residues. Germline V gene data show CDR1 as MDHEN and CDR2 as SYDVKM.

The CDR3 reads CASRRLAGGSTDTQYF. In DNA, the CDR3 is TGTGCCAGTAGGAGACTAGCGGGAGGATCCACAGATACGCAGTATTTT. The V gene is TRBV19, the J gene TRBJ2-3; TRBD2 matches 13 bases. Germline loops: CDR1 LNHDA, CDR2 SQIVND (reference sequence). The CDR3 contains 16 residues. J lost 2 bases, V lost 6 bases, and 5 bases had no gene match.

This clonotype showed up just a few times. V gene TRBV6-2 or TRBV6-3 combines with J gene TRBJ2-1; a weak D match, TRBD1 (5 bases). V was pared by 4 bases and J by 10 bases, with 14 bases between. Germline V gene data show CDR1 as MNHEY and CDR2 as SVGEGT. The CDR3 spans 13 residues. This CDR3 is CASSFFQGKEQFF. The CDR3 region has the DNA TGTGCCAGCAGTTTCTTCCAGGGAAAAGAGCAGTTCTTC.

This clonotype turned up a few times. The chain employs TRBV15 and TRBJ2-1; D is unresolved. Germline assignment: CDR1 LNHNV and CDR2 YYDKDF (reference sequence). CDR3 length: 14 residues. V was pared by 5 bases and J by 4 bases, with 12 bases between. In DNA form, the CDR3 reads TGTGCCACCAGCTTGGTATATCGATACAATGAGCAGTTCTTC. Translated, it gives CATSLVYRYNEQFF.

This clonotype was observed a few times. This chain connects TRBV19 to TRBJ1-1; D ambiguous. The germline V and J ends were trimmed by 7 bases and 0 bases, with 9 bases remaining between them. The CDR3 contains 13 residues. Germline CDR1 reads LNHDA; CDR2 reads SQIVND (reference sequence). The CDR3 sequence is CASMGHMNTEAFF. CDR3 nucleotides: TGTGCCAGTATGGGCCACATGAACACTGAAGCTTTCTTT.

This chain joins TRBV2 and TRBJ1-1; D is undetermined. Per germline, CDR1 SNHLY and CDR2 FYNNEI. Trimming stripped 7 bases from V and 3 bases from J, with 15 bases between. The CDR3 spans 14 residues. For the CDR3, the DNA is TGTGCCAGCATGAGGTTGGATATGGACACTGAAGCTTTCTTT. Its translation: CASMRLDMDTEAFF.

In this sample, this clonotype turned up many times. CDR3 nucleotide sequence: TGTGCCAGCAGCCCATGGGCGGGACGGTACAATGAGCAGTTCTTC. This sequence encodes CASSPWAGRYNEQFF. V and J are TRBV11-3 and TRBJ2-1; perhaps TRBD2 as D (6 bases). V was shortened by 5 bases and J by 4 bases, with 15 bases between the two germline ends. The CDR3 is 15 residues long. Germline-derived CDR1 and CDR2 are SGHNT and YENEEA.

This clonotype was found many times. The gene calls are TRBV7-6 and TRBJ2-6; TRBD1 matches 7 bases. The CDR3 is made up of 17 amino acids. The trim removed 5 bases at V and 0 bases at J, leaving 7 bases unmatched. The V gene's germline CDR1 is SGHVS and CDR2 FNYEAQ. Here the CDR3 DNA reads TGTGCCAGCAGCCCCCGGGACAGCAGCTCTGGGGCCAACGTCCTGACTTTC. This gives the protein CASSPRDSSSGANVLTF.

Many counts were recorded for this clonotype. The chain combines TRBV7-2 with TRBJ2-7; 8 bases are shared with TRBD2. Germline trimming cut 0 bases from V and 2 bases from J; bases unmatched to any gene: 9. The CDR3 runs 17 residues. Per germline, CDR1 SGHTA and CDR2 FQGNSA. Here the CDR3 DNA reads TGTGCCAGCAGCTTAGCGCGCGGCGGGAGGCGTGCCTACGAGCAGTACTTC. It translates to CASSLARGGRRAYEQYF.

The chain carries TRBV6-5 and TRBJ2-1; 7 bases are shared with TRBD1. J gave up 3 bases and V 6 bases, and 8 bases lay outside the gene matches. The CDR3 sequence is 15 residues long. The germline CDR1 and CDR2 sequences are MNHEY and SVGAGI. CDR3 in amino acids: CASSSDREYYNEQFF. In DNA form, the CDR3 reads TGTGCCAGCAGCTCCGACAGGGAATACTACAATGAGCAGTTCTTC.

In DNA, the CDR3 is TGCAGTGCTAGAGATAGGACCCAGGGCTCCTACGAGCAGTACTTC. It is translated as CSARDRTQGSYEQYF. V usage is TRBV20-1 and J usage is TRBJ2-7; D might be TRBD1 (5 bases). The V end was cut by 0 bases, the J end by 0 bases, with 12 bases between. CDR1 and CDR2 (germline): DFQATT, SNEGSKA (reference sequence). The CDR3 covers 15 residues.

The table lists this clonotype with a count of one. The chain's CDR3 is CATSGDNQPQHF. CDR3 bases: TGTGCCACTTCGGGGGATAATCAGCCCCAGCATTTT. This chain uses TRBV24-1 with TRBJ1-5; D is perhaps TRBD1 (5 bases). CDR1 and CDR2 from the germline V gene are KGHDR and SFDVKD. The germline V and J ends were trimmed by 10 bases and 4 bases, with 10 bases remaining between them. The CDR3 covers 12 residues.

This clonotype was counted between two and nine times. The chain couples TRBV11-2 to TRBJ2-7, with TRBD2 identical over 13 bases. Germline V gene data show CDR1 as SGHAT and CDR2 as FQNNGV. This CDR3 spans 17 amino acids. The junction had 8 bases not matched to a gene; V was cut back by 3 bases and J by 3 bases. The CDR3 nucleotides are TGTGCCAGCAGCTTCGGGACTAGCGGGGTTTCCGTCTACGAGCAGTACGTC. Its translation is CASSFGTSGVSVYEQYV.

J is TRBJ1-5 and V is TRBV27; D possibly corresponds to TRBD1 (6 bases). V lost 4 bases to trimming and J lost 1 base, with 14 bases between them. Germline assignment: CDR1 MNHEY and CDR2 SMNVEV (reference sequence). The CDR3 totals 16 residues. This CDR3 is CASSSSPTGSNQPQHF. CDR3 DNA: TGTGCCAGCAGTTCGAGCCCTACAGGGAGCAATCAGCCCCAGCATTTT.

This clonotype was found many times. The V call is TRBV28, the J call TRBJ2-2, with 8 bases that match TRBD1. The CDR3 length is 17 residues. CDR1 is MDHEN and CDR2 is SYDVKM in the germline V gene. J gave up 3 bases and V 2 bases, and 8 bases lay outside the gene matches. The CDR3 region is CASSLPGGAPDTGELFF. CDR3 nucleotides: TGTGCCAGCAGTTTACCAGGGGGCGCCCCTGACACCGGGGAGCTGTTTTTT. Variable domain in full (rest from reference TRBV28 and TRBJ2-2): DVKVTQSSRYLVKRTGEKVFLECVQDMDHENMFWYRQDPGLGLRLIYFSYDVKMKEKGDIPEGYSVSREKKERFSLILESASTNQTSMYLCASSLPGGAPDTGELFFGEGSRLTVL.

This clonotype occurred many times. Written as DNA, the CDR3 is TGTGCCAGCAGCTTAGTCAGGGCGACGAACACTGAAGCTTTCTTT. Its translation is CASSLVRATNTEAFF. The rearrangement uses TRBV7-2 and TRBJ1-1, with a tentative D call TRBD1 (5 bases). The CDR3 spans 15 residues. V lost 1 base to trimming and J lost 1 base, with 10 bases between them. Germline CDR1 and CDR2: SGHTA and FQGNSA.

In this sample, this clonotype turned up once. The chain employs TRBV29-1 and TRBJ2-5; tentatively, D is TRBD1 or TRBD2 (7 bases each). Trimming took 5 bases from V and 4 from J, leaving 14 bases between them. The CDR3 extends over 13 amino acids. Germline V CDR1 and CDR2: SQVTM, ANQGSEA. DNA for the CDR3: TGCAGCGTTACGGCAGGGGGGGGAGAGACCCAGTACTTC. This encodes CSVTAGGGETQYF.

The V gene is TRBV2, the J gene TRBJ2-1, with 7 bases matching TRBD2. The junction had 6 bases not matched to a gene; V was cut back by 6 bases and J by 1 base. The CDR3 totals 15 residues. Looked up from germline, CDR1 is SNHLY and CDR2 is FYNNEI. The CDR3 loop reads CASREISGSYNEQFF. CDR3 DNA sequence: TGTGCCAGCAGGGAGATTAGCGGGTCCTACAATGAGCAGTTCTTC. Combining the CDR3 with reference TRBV2 and TRBJ2-1 gives the whole variable domain EPEVTQTPSHQVTQMGQEVILRCVPISNHLYFYWYRQILGQKVEFLVSFYNNEISEKSEIFDDQFSVERPDGSNFTLKIRSTKLEDSAMYFCASREISGSYNEQFFGPGTRLTVL.

The chain employs TRBV12-3 or TRBV12-4 and TRBJ1-1; D perhaps matches TRBD1 (5 bases). The CDR3 runs to 16 residues. The ends were cut back, 6 bases at V and 4 bases at J, with 21 bases in the middle. The CDR3 DNA reads as TGTGCCAGCAGGCCACTCGTATTTATGGGGCCCACTGAAGCTTTCTTT. This encodes CASRPLVFMGPTEAFF.

This clonotype was seen a handful of times. The chain uses TRBV30 and TRBJ1-5, with 8 bases that match TRBD1. Germline V lookup: CDR1 GTSNPN, CDR2 SVGIG (reference sequence). The CDR3 has 15 amino acids. V trimming: 1 base; J trimming: 6 bases; junction bases outside the gene matches: 8. The CDR3 DNA reads TGTGCCTGGAGTGCCCGCGGACAGGGAAGTCAGCCCCAGCATTTT. Its protein is CAWSARGQGSQPQHF.

In its sample, this clonotype was seen a few times. The CDR3 region is CASSPLGGITEAFF. The CDR3 DNA is TGTGCCAGCAGCCCATTGGGGGGGATCACTGAAGCTTTCTTT. This chain uses TRBV7-3 with TRBJ1-1; possibly TRBD1 for D (5 bases). The CDR3 has 14 amino acids. Germline CDR1 is SGHTA and CDR2 is FQGTGA. Deletions cut 5 bases from V and 4 bases from J, with 14 bases between.